What follows are 9 T cell receptor beta chains derived from one specimen sequenced in a study of cytomegalovirus exposure and HLA in healthy donors. 60 Vbeta and 13 Jbeta primers were used in PCR. This table comes from immunoSEQ multiplex PCR, and its TCRdb copy is limited to in-frame clones, with some not included. The sample holds roughly 150,000 clones, about four fifths seen once. Sequencing input: PBMCs. The receptor source for this set is a man younger than 40 in good health.

The V gene is TRBV15, the J gene TRBJ2-1; 7 nucleotides match TRBD2. Germline V lookup: CDR1 LNHNV, CDR2 YYDKDF (reference sequence). The CDR3 is 16 residues long. J lost 8 bases, V lost 5 bases, and 15 bases had no gene match. The CDR3 bases are TGTGCCACCAGCCAAATACCGGGGAGGGCCTCGGATGAGCAGTTCTTC. As protein: CATSQIPGRASDEQFF. Drawing the rest from reference TRBV15 and TRBJ2-1, the complete variable domain is DAMVIQNPRYQVTQFGKPVTLSCSQTLNHNVMYWYQQKSSQAPKLLFHYYDKDFNNEADTPDNFQSRRPNTSFCFLDIRSPGLGDTAMYLCATSQIPGRASDEQFFGPGTRLTVL.

The rearrangement joins TRBV27 to TRBJ1-3; no clear D. The CDR3 has 15 amino acids. Deletions cut 3 bases from V and 0 bases from J, with 9 bases between. Looked up from germline, CDR1 is MNHEY and CDR2 is SMNVEV (reference sequence). The CDR3 DNA reads TGTGCCAGCAGTTTTAGTGTCGGCTCTGGAAACACCATATATTTT. Its protein is CASSFSVGSGNTIYF.

The rearrangement links TRBV30 to TRBJ2-5; tentatively, D is TRBD2 (5 bases). Germline CDR1 is GTSNPN and CDR2 is SVGIG (reference sequence). The CDR3 consists of 14 residues. The V end was cut by 1 base, the J end by 2 bases, with 11 bases between. The CDR3 DNA is TGTGCCTGGAGTGGAGGGCAGCCACAAGAGACCCAGTACTTC. Translated, it gives CAWSGGQPQETQYF.

The V gene is TRBV28, the J gene TRBJ2-7; 11 bases match TRBD2. The CDR3 runs 14 residues. The ends lost 5 bases at V and 6 bases at J; junction bases unmatched: 6. Germline V gene data show CDR1 as MDHEN and CDR2 as SYDVKM. The CDR3 is CASSVAGGPLEQYF. CDR3 sequence (DNA): TGTGCCAGCAGTGTAGCGGGAGGGCCCCTCGAGCAGTACTTC.

This chain uses TRBV4-1 with TRBJ2-1; 7 bases are a match to TRBD1. Germline assignment: CDR1 MGHRA and CDR2 YSYEKL. Trimming took 1 base from V and 7 from J; bases not matched to a gene: 7. The CDR3 runs to 15 residues. The CDR3, as DNA: TGCGCCAGCAGCCAAGGACAGGGAGTACTGAATGAGCAGTTCTTC. Amino acids: CASSQGQGVLNEQFF.

The rearrangement uses TRBV6-5 and TRBJ2-5, with 7 bases that match TRBD2. CDR3 length: 14 residues. CDR1 MNHEY and CDR2 SVGAGI come from the germline V gene. V lost 7 bases to trimming and J lost 2 bases; unmatched junction nucleotides: 7. The CDR3 protein is CASTPWGLQETQYF. The CDR3 DNA sequence: TGTGCCAGCACCCCCTGGGGACTACAAGAGACCCAGTACTTC.

V and J are TRBV6-1 and TRBJ2-1; weak D call: TRBD2 (6 bases). Germline assignment: CDR1 MNHNS and CDR2 SASEGT. The CDR3 runs to 16 residues. V was pared by 2 bases and J by 10 bases, with 21 bases between. In DNA, the CDR3 is TGTGCCAGCAGTGAATGGGGGTCAGGGAGGTTTGGAGAGCAGTTCTTC. This gives the protein CASSEWGSGRFGEQFF.

This clone was recorded a few times. The chain is built from TRBV25-1 and TRBJ1-2; 9 bases are a match to TRBD1. Germline V CDR1 and CDR2: MGHDK, SYGVNS. The CDR3 is made up of 12 amino acids. V lost 6 bases and J lost 5; bases outside the gene matches: 1. CDR3 DNA sequence: TGTGCCAGCAGCGGGACAGGGTATGGCTACACCTTC. As protein: CASSGTGYGYTF.

This clone was found once. CDR3 protein: CASSKGASGSSYEQYF. The CDR3, as DNA: TGTGCCAGCAGCAAAGGCGCGAGCGGGAGCTCCTACGAGCAGTACTTC. The chain links TRBV21-1 to TRBJ2-7; TRBD2, as called in the table, went unchecked against the DNA. TRBV21-1 is tagged as a pseudogene. The CDR3 is 16 residues long.